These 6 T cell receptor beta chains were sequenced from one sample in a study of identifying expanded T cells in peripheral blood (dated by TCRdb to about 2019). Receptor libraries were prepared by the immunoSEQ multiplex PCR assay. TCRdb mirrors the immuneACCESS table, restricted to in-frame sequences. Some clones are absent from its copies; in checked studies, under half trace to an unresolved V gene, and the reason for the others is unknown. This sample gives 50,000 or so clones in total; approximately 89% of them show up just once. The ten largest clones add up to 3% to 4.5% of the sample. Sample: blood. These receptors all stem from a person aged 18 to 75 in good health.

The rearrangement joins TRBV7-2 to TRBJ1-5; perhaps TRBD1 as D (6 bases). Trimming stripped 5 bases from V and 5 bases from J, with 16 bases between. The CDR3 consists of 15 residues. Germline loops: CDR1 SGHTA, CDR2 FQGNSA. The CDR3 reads CASSRREGGDQPQHF. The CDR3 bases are TGTGCCAGCAGCCGCAGAGAGGGGGGGGATCAGCCCCAGCATTTT.

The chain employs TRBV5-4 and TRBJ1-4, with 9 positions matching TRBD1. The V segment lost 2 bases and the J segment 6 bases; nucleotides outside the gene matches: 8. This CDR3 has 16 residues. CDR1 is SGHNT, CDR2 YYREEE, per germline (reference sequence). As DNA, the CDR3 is TGTGCCAGCAGCTTTAGACAGGGGGAGAGTTATGAAAAACTGTTTTTT. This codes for CASSFRQGESYEKLFF.

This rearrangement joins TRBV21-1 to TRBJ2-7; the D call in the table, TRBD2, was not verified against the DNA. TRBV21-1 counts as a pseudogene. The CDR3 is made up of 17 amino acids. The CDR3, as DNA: TGTGCCAGCAGTCAACAGGGGACTAGCGGGAGATGGTACGAGCAGTACTTC. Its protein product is CASSQQGTSGRWYEQYF.

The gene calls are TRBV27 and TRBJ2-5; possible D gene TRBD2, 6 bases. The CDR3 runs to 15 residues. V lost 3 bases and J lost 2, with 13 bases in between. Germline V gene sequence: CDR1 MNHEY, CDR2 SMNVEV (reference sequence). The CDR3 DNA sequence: TGTGCCAGCAGTTTCCGGGTAGCGGATCAAGAGACCCAGTACTTC. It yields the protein CASSFRVADQETQYF.

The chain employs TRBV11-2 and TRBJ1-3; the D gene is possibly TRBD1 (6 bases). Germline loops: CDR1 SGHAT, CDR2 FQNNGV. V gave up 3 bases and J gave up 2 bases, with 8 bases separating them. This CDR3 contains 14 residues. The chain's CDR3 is CASSFTGPGNTIYF. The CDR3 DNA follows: TGTGCCAGCAGCTTTACAGGGCCTGGAAACACCATATATTTT.

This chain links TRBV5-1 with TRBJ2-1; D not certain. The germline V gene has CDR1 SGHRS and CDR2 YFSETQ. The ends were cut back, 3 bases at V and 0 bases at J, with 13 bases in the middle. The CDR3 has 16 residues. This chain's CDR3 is CASSSPNNSSYNEQFF. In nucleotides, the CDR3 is TGCGCCAGCAGCTCTCCGAATAATAGCTCCTACAATGAGCAGTTCTTC.